The sequence of this T cell receptor beta chain was determined in a study of blood T cell repertoires in COVID-19. Repertoires were generated with immunoSEQ multiplex PCR, while TCRdb's copy carries only in-frame clones and drops some. The data hold 200,000 to 300,000 clones, with 85% to 90% observed a single time. This clone has a single count. The sequence was obtained from a woman aged 40-49 years who had recovered from COVID-19. Sequenced input: peripheral blood.

The CDR3 reads CASSPNHSSGNTIYF. The CDR3 DNA follows: TGTGCCAGCTCACCTAACCACTCCTCTGGAAACACCATATATTTT. The chain recombines TRBV18 with TRBJ1-3; D is undetermined. The germline gives CDR1 KGHSH, CDR2 LQKENI. V was trimmed by 3 bases and J by 0 bases, leaving 9 bases between them. This CDR3 contains 15 residues.